This T cell receptor beta chain was recorded in a study of shared clonotypes between healthy human individuals. Broader study findings: Estimated richness values were generally larger in naive subsets than in memory subsets. The study found 4.5% to 5% of naive CD4 clonotypes shared across several donors.

CDR1 is SGHVS and CDR2 is FNYEAQ in the germline V gene. The CDR3 loop spans 16 amino acids. V lost 1 base to trimming and J lost 0 bases, with 13 bases between them. CD45RO-negative, CCR7-selected cells formed the naive CD8 fraction, which excluded terminally differentiated effector memory CD45RA+ cells. It was across several immunoSEQ plates that each subset's genomic DNA was evenly split. In the source study's methods: Junction-only sequences without quality scores came from ImmunoSEQ, so filtering differed. Only in-frame clones appear in the TCRdb table, and some are missing; sequencing was by immunoSEQ multiplex PCR. D and trimming were read from the DNA, whereas the V and J calls and clone size are those reported in that table. The data contain over 2 million clones, roughly 95% of them singletons. With regard to this clone: Its antigen remains unknown.

Sequenced sample: naive CD8+ T cells sorted from blood. The V and J genes are TRBV7-6 and TRBJ2-7; a possible D gene is TRBD2 (6 bases). The sequence derives from a man aged 18 to 29 in good health. CDR3 sequence: CASSLGVAASSYEQYF. In nucleotides, the CDR3 is TGTGCCAGCAGCTTAGGGGTAGCGGCGAGCTCCTACGAGCAGTACTTC.